What follows are 32 T cell receptor beta chains derived from one specimen sequenced in a study of shared clonotypes between healthy human individuals (dated by TCRdb to about 2020). The library was obtained by the immunoSEQ multiplex PCR assay. Imported from immuneACCESS, the table was reduced by TCRdb to in-frame sequences with V and J called. These copies leave out some clones; in studies compared against another copy, an unresolved V gene accounts for under half, and the cause of the remainder is not known. Across this sample there are around 980,000 clones, with more than 75% seen only once. The leading ten clones occupy 0.55% to 0.7% of the sample. Sequencing input: memory CD4+ T cells from PBMCs. The cell subset or site label of this sample denotes: CD45RA-negative fraction. All receptors derive from a man aged 18 to 35 in good health. Some clones in this sample may be carry-over from other donors' samples.

J is TRBJ2-1 and V is TRBV10-2; 9 bases align to TRBD2. The CDR3 extends over 15 amino acids. Germline V gives CDR1 WSHSY, CDR2 SAAADI. After removal of 10 bases from V and 4 bases from J, the junction contained 11 bases not matched to a gene. The CDR3 loop is CATKRGLAAYNEQFF. CDR3 DNA: TGCGCCACCAAGCGGGGACTAGCCGCGTACAATGAGCAGTTCTTC.

The chain couples TRBV29-1 to TRBJ1-1, with no clear D. This CDR3 region has 13 residues. Germline-derived CDR1 and CDR2 are SQVTM and ANQGSEA. Trimming took 6 bases from V and 0 from J, leaving 11 bases between them. The CDR3 DNA is TGCAGCGTGGGAGTTTCAGTGAACACTGAAGCTTTCTTT. Translating gives CSVGVSVNTEAFF. Complete variable domain (other parts from reference TRBV29-1 and TRBJ1-1): SAVISQKPSRDICQRGTSLTIQCQVDSQVTMMFWYRQQPGQSLTLIATANQGSEATYESGFVIDKFPISRPNLTFSTLTVSNMSPEDSSIYLCSVGVSVNTEAFFGQGTRLTVV.

There are a few counts of this clone. The J gene is TRBJ2-5, the V gene TRBV10-3; D is unresolved. The CDR3 is 12 amino acids. V was shortened by 2 bases and J by 4 bases, with 5 bases between the two germline ends. Germline V gene data show CDR1 as ENHRY and CDR2 as SYGVKD. Written as DNA, the CDR3 is TGTGCCATCAGTGAGGGCCCAGAGACCCAGTACTTC. It yields the protein CAISEGPETQYF.

The chain couples TRBV29-1 to TRBJ1-5; D gene unclear. Germline-derived CDR1 and CDR2 are SQVTM and ANQGSEA. The ends were cut back, 4 bases at V and 4 bases at J, with 11 bases in the middle. CDR3 size: 13 residues. The chain's CDR3 is CSVAEGANQPQHF. The CDR3 bases are TGCAGCGTTGCTGAGGGTGCAAATCAGCCCCAGCATTTT.

The V call is TRBV9, the J call TRBJ2-3; D is unresolved. Germline values: CDR1 SGDLS, CDR2 YYNGEE. Trimming took off 4 bases at V and 6 bases at J, with 18 bases between the two ends. The CDR3 covers 15 residues. This CDR3 is CASSPPGLRLDTQYF. Written as DNA, the CDR3 is TGTGCCAGCAGCCCTCCGGGCCTTAGGTTGGATACGCAGTATTTT.

This clone has a single count. One base separates it from a far larger clone, so it is likely a read error. Other DNA sequences within the sample encode an identical CDR3. The rearrangement joins TRBV7-8 to TRBJ2-5; the D is unclear. CDR3 length equals 11 residues. Trimming shortened V by 2 bases and J by 2 bases, and 0 bases separated the two germline ends. Germline CDR1 and CDR2: SGHVS and FQNEAQ. The CDR3 coding sequence is TGTGCCAGCAGCTTACAAGAGACCCAGTACTTC. It translates to CASSLQETQYF.

This chain connects TRBV5-6 to TRBJ1-2; D is unresolved. Germline V gene sequence: CDR1 SGHDT, CDR2 YYEEEE. The CDR3 extends over 14 amino acids. Trimming stripped 1 base from V and 4 bases from J, with 11 bases between. CDR3 sequence: CASSLKAGSYGYTF. The CDR3 DNA reads TGTGCCAGCAGCTTGAAGGCAGGCTCCTATGGCTACACCTTC.

About this clone itself: One base separates it from a far larger clone, so it is likely a read error. Other DNA sequences within the sample encode an identical CDR3. The V gene is TRBV18, the J gene TRBJ1-1; unclear D gene. CDR1 is KGHSH and CDR2 is LQKENI in the germline V gene. Trimming took off 3 bases at V and 1 base at J, with 12 bases between the two ends. The CDR3 sequence is 15 residues long. CDR3 coding DNA: TGTGCCAGCTCACCGCGGGAGGGTCGGAACACTGAAGCTTTCTTT. This sequence encodes CASSPREGRNTEAFF. Full variable domain (remainder filled in from reference TRBV18 and TRBJ1-1): NAGVMQNPRHLVRRRGQEARLRCSPMKGHSHVYWYRQLPEEGLKFMVYLQKENIIDESGMPKERFSAEFPKEGPSILRIQQVVRGDSAAYFCASSPREGRNTEAFFGQGTRLTVV.

As regards this clone: This likely reflects a read error, since a far larger clone is one base away. V gene TRBV11-3 combines with J gene TRBJ2-7, with D possibly TRBD2 on 5 matching bases. The CDR3 is made up of 13 amino acids. Per germline, CDR1 SGHNT and CDR2 YENEEA. CDR3 coding DNA: TGTGCCAGCAGCTGGATTCGTGACTACGAGCAGCACTTC. Protein: CASSWIRDYEQHF. Filled out from reference TRBV11-3 and TRBJ2-7, the complete variable domain reads EAGVVQSPRYKIIEKKQPVAFWCNPISGHNTLYWYLQNLGQGPELLIRYENEEAVDDSQLPKDRFSAERLKGVDSTLKIQPAELGDSAVYLCASSWIRDYEQHFGPGTRLTVT.

This chain links TRBV5-8 with TRBJ2-5, with D possibly TRBD2 on 6 matching bases. The V and J ends lost 4 bases and 4 bases respectively, with 17 bases between them. The CDR3 spans 15 residues. Per germline, CDR1 SGHTS and CDR2 YDEGEE. The CDR3 is CASSPRTIARETQYF. In nucleotides, the CDR3 is TGTGCCAGCAGCCCACGGACTATAGCGAGAGAGACCCAGTACTTC.

The chain links TRBV4-2 to TRBJ2-1; 10 nucleotides agree with TRBD2. Trimming cost V 1 base and J 8 bases; bases outside gene matches: 5. The CDR3 spans 15 residues. Germline lookup yields CDR1 LGHNA and CDR2 YNFKEQ. CDR3 loop: CASSQGSSGSDEQFF. The CDR3 DNA is TGTGCCAGCAGCCAAGGATCTAGCGGGAGCGATGAGCAGTTCTTC.

The chain carries TRBV7-9 and TRBJ1-1; 7 bases are a match to TRBD1. Trimming removed 5 bases from V and 4 bases from J; junction bases left unmatched: 4. The CDR3 has 13 amino acids. Germline V CDR1 and CDR2: SEHNR, FQNEAQ (reference sequence). This CDR3 reads CASSPPGGTEAFF. The CDR3 DNA is TGTGCCAGCAGCCCCCCAGGGGGCACTGAAGCTTTCTTT.

With regard to this clone: Distinct nucleotide sequences in the sample also encode this CDR3. In DNA form, the CDR3 reads TGTGCCAGCAGTTTACCTGGGACGGGGACCTACGAGCAGTACTTC. It yields the protein CASSLPGTGTYEQYF. This sequence joins TRBV28 and TRBJ2-7; the D call may be TRBD1 or TRBD2 (5 bases each). V lost 2 bases and J lost 2, with 13 bases in between. Per the germline V gene, CDR1 is MDHEN and CDR2 is SYDVKM. CDR3 size: 15 residues.

The chain has TRBV19 and TRBJ1-2; D remains unclear. From germline, CDR1 is LNHDA and CDR2 SQIVND (reference sequence). This CDR3 comprises 9 residues. With 8 bases removed from V and 4 bases from J, the gap between germline ends came to 2 bases. The CDR3 loop reads CASFYGYTF. The CDR3 coding sequence is TGTGCCAGTTTCTATGGCTACACCTTC.

The J gene is TRBJ1-2, the V gene TRBV19; 8 bases align to TRBD1. Germline assignment: CDR1 LNHDA and CDR2 SQIVND (reference sequence). With 5 bases clipped from V and 4 bases from J, the junction kept 6 bases outside the gene matches. This CDR3 has 14 amino acids. The CDR3 region has the DNA TGTGCCAGTAGTGAGGACAGGGATTCCTATGGCTACACCTTC. It codes for CASSEDRDSYGYTF.

V is TRBV7-3 and J is TRBJ2-5; no clear D gene. V lost 9 bases and J lost 2, with 7 bases in between. Germline loops: CDR1 SGHTA, CDR2 FQGTGA. This CDR3 contains 11 residues. In DNA form, the CDR3 reads TGTGCCAGTGCCGAACAAGAGACCCAGTACTTC. It encodes CASAEQETQYF.

The chain combines TRBV11-2 with TRBJ1-2; D perhaps matches TRBD1 (5 bases). Trimming shortened V by 4 bases and J by 8 bases, and 17 bases separated the two germline ends. The CDR3 is made up of 14 amino acids. CDR1 is SGHAT, CDR2 FQNNGV, per germline. CDR3 sequence reads: CASSSIRDNSGYTF. The DNA of the CDR3 is TGTGCCAGCAGCTCTATCAGGGATAACTCCGGCTACACCTTC. The whole variable domain, filled in from reference TRBV11-2 and TRBJ1-2, reads EAGVAQSPRYKIIEKRQSVAFWCNPISGHATLYWYQQILGQGPKLLIQFQNNGVVDDSQLPKDRFSAERLKGVDSTLKIQPAKLEDSAVYLCASSSIRDNSGYTFGSGTRLTVV.

This clone was observed a handful of times. A much larger clone lies a single base off, so this may be a read error. This is likely a read error, given that the CDR3 carries no conserved phenylalanine or tryptophan at its end. This chain connects TRBV7-9 to TRBJ2-3, with 14 bases identical to TRBD2. Trimming took 5 bases from V and 4 from J; bases not matched to a gene: 5. This CDR3 spans 16 amino acids. Germline CDR1 is SEHNR and CDR2 is FQNEAQ (reference sequence). The DNA of the CDR3 is TGTGCCAGCAGCCCTGGACTAGCGGGAGGTTCAGATACGCAGTATGTT. Its translation is CASSPGLAGGSDTQYV.

Concerning this clone: Other DNA sequences in the same sample also yield this CDR3. J is TRBJ2-5 and V is TRBV18, with D uncertain. Trimming removed 3 bases at V and 2 bases at J, with 7 bases between. There are 13 residues in the CDR3. Germline-derived CDR1 and CDR2 are KGHSH and LQKENI. DNA for the CDR3: TGTGCCAGCTCACCGAACCTACAAGAGACCCAGTACTTC. Amino acid sequence: CASSPNLQETQYF.

The chain has TRBV30 and TRBJ1-2, with D unresolved. Germline assignment: CDR1 GTSNPN and CDR2 SVGIG (reference sequence). The CDR3 is made up of 11 amino acids. Trimming removed 3 bases at V and 5 bases at J, with 7 bases between. The CDR3 DNA is TGTGCCTGGAGGCAACGGTATGGCTACACCTTC. It yields the protein CAWRQRYGYTF.

As concerns this clone: Given a much more abundant clone one base away, this may be a read error. V is TRBV2 and J is TRBJ1-5; TRBD1 might be the D (5 bases). Germline CDR1 and CDR2: SNHLY and FYNNEI. The CDR3 spans 14 residues. The CDR3 protein is CASRVGLSNQPRHF. CDR3 DNA sequence: TGTGCCAGCAGGGTGGGGCTTAGCAATCAGCCCCGGCATTTT. Complete variable domain (other parts from reference TRBV2 and TRBJ1-5): EPEVTQTPSHQVTQMGQEVILRCVPISNHLYFYWYRQILGQKVEFLVSFYNNEISEKSEIFDDQFSVERPDGSNFTLKIRSTKLEDSAMYFCASRVGLSNQPRHFGDGTRLSIL.

This chain joins TRBV5-1 and TRBJ2-2, with 9 bases that match TRBD1. Germline CDR1 and CDR2: SGHRS and YFSETQ. V lost 0 bases and J lost 3; bases outside the gene matches: 3. The CDR3 consists of 16 residues. CDR3 sequence reads: CASSLGTGVDTGELFF. The CDR3 bases are TGCGCCAGCAGCTTGGGGACAGGGGTTGACACCGGGGAGCTGTTTTTT.

The chain recombines TRBV27 with TRBJ1-2; 7 bases line up with TRBD1. The CDR3 covers 13 residues. J gave up 2 bases and V 8 bases, and 5 bases lay outside the gene matches. Germline V gene lookup returns CDR1 MNHEY and CDR2 SMNVEV (reference sequence). Here the CDR3 reads CASGRQGNYGYTF. CDR3 sequence (DNA): TGTGCCAGCGGAAGACAGGGAAACTATGGCTACACCTTC.

About this clone itself: This may stem from a read error, because a much larger clone lies one nucleotide away. The chain carries TRBV5-8 and TRBJ2-5; D call uncertain. Trimming took 2 bases from V and 1 from J, leaving 6 bases between them. Looked up from germline, CDR1 is SGHTS and CDR2 is YDEGEE. The CDR3 spans 13 residues. Written as DNA, the CDR3 is TGTGCCAGCAGCTTTGGAAGCCAAGAGACCCAGTACTTC. Amino acids: CASSFGSQETQYF.

The rearrangement links TRBV7-2 to TRBJ2-1; 8 bases map to TRBD2. The CDR3 consists of 15 residues. The J segment lost 7 bases and the V segment lost 6 bases, leaving 11 bases of the junction unmatched. Germline CDR1 and CDR2: SGHTA and FQGNSA. CDR3 sequence: CASSPDRGGWNEQFF. The CDR3 nucleotides are TGTGCCAGCAGTCCTGACCGGGGGGGTTGGAATGAGCAGTTCTTC.

The CDR3 reads CASSYSRTSSSYEQYF. CDR3 nucleotides: TGTGCCAGCAGTTACTCTCGGACTAGCAGCTCCTACGAGCAGTACTTC. The V and J genes are TRBV6-5 and TRBJ2-7, with 8 bases identical to TRBD2. Germline trimming cut 0 bases from V and 0 bases from J; bases unmatched to any gene: 4. The CDR3 consists of 16 residues. The germline V gene has CDR1 MNHEY and CDR2 SVGAGI.

The chain employs TRBV5-6 and TRBJ2-5, with 7 bases identical to TRBD1. The CDR3 consists of 14 residues. From germline, CDR1 is SGHDT and CDR2 YYEEEE. Trimming removed 4 bases from V and 2 bases from J; junction bases left unmatched: 5. The CDR3 here is CASSTDRAQETQYF. In DNA form, the CDR3 reads TGTGCCAGCAGCACCGACAGGGCGCAAGAGACCCAGTACTTC.

The table lists this clone with a count of one. The V gene is TRBV14, the J gene TRBJ2-7, with D possibly being TRBD1 (5 bases). Looked up from germline, CDR1 is SGHDN and CDR2 is FVKESK. CDR3 length: 15 residues. Trimming pared 5 bases from V and 3 bases from J, leaving 17 bases between. The CDR3 coding sequence is TGTGCCAGCAGCTCCGCCCCAACAGGCCTCTACGAGCAGTACTTC. It is translated as CASSSAPTGLYEQYF.

V usage is TRBV5-1 and J usage is TRBJ2-3; possible D gene TRBD1, 6 bases. CDR1 is SGHRS and CDR2 is YFSETQ in the germline V gene. The CDR3 covers 14 residues. V lost 4 bases, J lost 3 bases, and 12 bases lay in between. CDR3 protein: CASSRDIPTDTQYF. The CDR3 nucleotides read TGCGCCAGCAGCCGGGACATTCCTACAGATACGCAGTATTTT.

The V and J genes are TRBV2 and TRBJ1-3; TRBD1 aligns across 11 bases. With V trimmed by 8 bases and J by 7 bases, 7 bases remained unmatched. This CDR3 contains 14 residues. Germline V gene lookup returns CDR1 SNHLY and CDR2 FYNNEI. The CDR3 sequence: CASGRDRGVNTIYF. CDR3 DNA sequence: TGTGCCAGCGGGCGGGACAGGGGGGTGAACACCATATATTTT.

The chain employs TRBV4-1 and TRBJ1-4, with 8 bases lining up with TRBD1. This CDR3 region has 14 residues. The J segment lost 5 bases and the V segment lost 4 bases, leaving 3 bases of the junction unmatched. Germline V gene data show CDR1 as MGHRA and CDR2 as YSYEKL. The DNA for the CDR3 is TGCGCCAGCAGCCGGACAGGGCTGAATGAAAAACTGTTTTTT. Protein sequence: CASSRTGLNEKLFF.

This rearrangement joins TRBV10-1 to TRBJ2-1; 15 bases line up with TRBD2. V shed 5 bases, J shed 2 bases, and the junction held 4 bases outside the gene matches. CDR1 is WNHNN and CDR2 is SYGVQD in the germline V gene (reference sequence). This CDR3 is 17 amino acids long. CDR3: CASSYRTSGRAYNEQFF. The CDR3 DNA is TGCGCCAGCAGTTACCGGACTAGCGGGAGGGCCTACAATGAGCAGTTCTTC.